These 16 T cell receptor beta chains share one sample of origin, sequenced in a study of post-analysis software for immune sequencing data. Their antigen targets remain unknown. Study-wide points: Relative to controls, patients had a handful of TRBV segments at higher frequency, with TRBV5-6, TRBV5-1 and TRBV20-1 among these.

The library was made from cDNA and included unique molecular identifiers. TCRdb called the PCR reads again in MiXCR, with one record for every CDR3 protein. The sample lists approximately 350,000 distinct CDR3 sequences, roughly 38% occurring once. The source material was blood. The receptors originated from a girl aged 10 to 17 with multiple sclerosis.

Details on this clonotype: The CDR3 end shows no conserved phenylalanine or tryptophan, and so a read error is likely. The chain carries TRBV12-3 or TRBV12-4 and TRBJ2-3; perhaps TRBD2 as D (6 bases). This CDR3 is 16 amino acids long. V gave up 5 bases and J gave up 0 bases, with 15 bases separating them. CDR3 sequence (DNA): TGTGCCAGCAGTCTTTTCCGACTAGACAGCACAGATACGCAGTATTCT. This translates into CASSLFRLDSTDTQYS.

The chain carries TRBV12-3 or TRBV12-4 and TRBJ1-2; no firm D call. The CDR3 sequence is 14 residues long. Trimming cost V 5 bases and J 7 bases, with 17 bases left between them. CDR3 loop: CASSPSAGSGGYTF. DNA for the CDR3: TGTGCCAGCAGTCCCTCCGCGGGCTCGGGTGGCTACACCTTC.

The rearrangement links TRBV30 to TRBJ2-1; D is unresolved. This CDR3 has 12 residues. CDR1 GTSNPN and CDR2 SVGIG come from the germline V gene (reference sequence). V was pared by 3 bases and J by 10 bases, with 13 bases between. In DNA form, the CDR3 reads TGTGCCTGGAGGACGCCTGGGTGGGAGCAGTTCTTC. Translated, it gives CAWRTPGWEQFF.

This clonotype was seen more than once but under ten times. The chain combines TRBV5-1 with TRBJ2-5; TRBD1 is a possible D gene (5 bases). V lost 3 bases and J lost 4, with 13 bases in between. Germline assignment: CDR1 SGHRS and CDR2 YFSETQ. This CDR3 comprises 14 residues. As DNA, the CDR3 is TGCGCCAGCAGCTCCCCCAGGGAACGAGAGACCCAGTACTTC. Protein sequence: CASSSPRERETQYF.

This clonotype was counted only a few times. This chain links TRBV6-5 with TRBJ2-7; the D is unclear. The CDR3 length is 12 residues. V lost 2 bases to trimming and J lost 5 bases, with 7 bases between them. In germline, CDR1 is MNHEY, CDR2 SVGAGI. The CDR3 coding sequence is TGTGCCAGCAGTTACGACCGAAACGAGCAGTACTTC. It encodes CASSYDRNEQYF.

The chain is built from TRBV11-2 and TRBJ1-4; 9 positions agree with TRBD1. CDR1 is SGHAT and CDR2 is FQNNGV in the germline V gene. The CDR3 runs 16 residues. Unmatched junction bases numbered 12, after V lost 5 bases and J lost 8 bases. The CDR3 DNA reads as TGTGCCAGCAGCCTTCAGCCGGGACAGGGCCGAGAAAAACTGTTTTTT. Protein sequence: CASSLQPGQGREKLFF.

In its sample, this clonotype was seen a few times. The chain links TRBV5-1 to TRBJ2-5; D unresolved. Germline CDR1 is SGHRS and CDR2 is YFSETQ. The CDR3 runs to 13 residues. Between the trimmed V and J ends, which lost 1 base and 2 bases, there was a span of 6 bases. CDR3 sequence (DNA): TGCGCCAGCAGCTTGAATGGGCAAGAGACCCAGTACTTC. It is translated as CASSLNGQETQYF.

This clonotype has more than one count but fewer than ten. The chain carries TRBV6-1 and TRBJ1-2; D is possibly TRBD1 (5 bases). This CDR3 has 14 residues. V gave up 7 bases and J gave up 0 bases, with 12 bases separating them. CDR1 and CDR2 from the germline V gene are MNHNS and SASEGT. The DNA of the CDR3 is TGTGCCAGCATGGGGGTTCCTGCTAACTATGGCTACACCTTC. It codes for CASMGVPANYGYTF.

In its sample, this clonotype was seen a few times. The chain carries TRBV5-1 and TRBJ2-7; TRBD1 matches at 11 bases. There are 15 residues in the CDR3. Germline CDR1 SGHRS, CDR2 YFSETQ. J was trimmed by 4 bases and V by 4 bases; bases with no gene match: 7. CDR3 nucleotides: TGCGCCAGCAGCGCGCGCCGGGACAGGGGGTACGAGCAGTACTTC. Translated: CASSARRDRGYEQYF.

The chain has TRBV10-2 and TRBJ2-2, with D unclear. This CDR3 has 14 amino acids. With 2 bases removed from V and 0 bases from J, the gap between germline ends came to 4 bases. CDR1 and CDR2 from the germline V gene are WSHSY and SAAADI. The CDR3 DNA reads as TGCGCCAGCAGTGAGAGTGCGAACACCGGGGAGCTGTTTTTT. This encodes CASSESANTGELFF.

The chain carries TRBV5-1 and TRBJ2-3; 10 positions match TRBD1. Germline V gene lookup returns CDR1 SGHRS and CDR2 YFSETQ. This CDR3 is built from 15 residues. V dropped 4 bases and J dropped 4; count of bases not matched to a gene: 6. CDR3 nucleotides: TGCGCCAGCAGCCTGGAGGACAGGGGGTCAGATACGCAGTATTTT. This sequence encodes CASSLEDRGSDTQYF.

In its sample, this clonotype was seen a few times. CDR3 nucleotide sequence: TGTGCCAGCAGTTTAGGAGGGGCGGGCACCGGGGAGCTGTTTTTT. Translated, it gives CASSLGGAGTGELFF. The V call is TRBV12-3 or TRBV12-4, the J call TRBJ2-2; perhaps D is TRBD1 or TRBD2 (5 bases each). Trimming cost V 1 base and J 4 bases, with 10 bases left between them. There are 15 residues in the CDR3.

The chain couples TRBV5-1 to TRBJ2-4, with 10 bases lining up with TRBD2. Matching the DNA end better, TRBJ2-7 makes the J call doubtful. This CDR3 contains 15 residues. In germline, CDR1 is SGHRS, CDR2 YFSETQ. CDR3 region: CASSLSGRATDEQYF. The CDR3 nucleotides are TGCGCCAGCAGCTTGAGCGGGAGGGCTACCGACGAGCAGTACTTC.

V usage is TRBV6-5 and J usage is TRBJ2-1, with 7 bases fitting TRBD1. With 5 bases clipped from V and 2 bases from J, the junction kept 15 bases outside the gene matches. CDR1 is MNHEY, CDR2 SVGAGI, per germline. The CDR3 is 18 residues long. Here the CDR3 DNA reads TGTGCCAGCAGTAACCCGCAAACGGACAGGTCCGCCTACAATGAGCAGTTCTTC. As protein: CASSNPQTDRSAYNEQFF.

The V and J genes are TRBV7-2 and TRBJ1-5, with D possibly TRBD1 on 6 matching bases. CDR1 SGHTA and CDR2 FQGNSA come from the germline V gene. This CDR3 is built from 16 residues. Trimming left V 4 bases short and J 0 bases short, with 13 bases between. CDR3 sequence: CASSSKTGASNQPQHF. As DNA, the CDR3 is TGTGCCAGCAGCTCAAAGACAGGAGCTAGCAATCAGCCCCAGCATTTT. The full variable domain, in which reference TRBV7-2 and TRBJ1-5 provide the parts outside the CDR3, is GAGVSQSPSNKVTEKGKDVELRCDPISGHTALYWYRQSLGQGLEFLIYFQGNSAPDKSGLPSDRFSAERTGGSVSTLTIQRTQQEDSAVYLCASSSKTGASNQPQHFGDGTRLSIL.

The V call is TRBV5-1, the J call TRBJ1-5; 9 positions agree with TRBD1. V shed 3 bases and J 7 bases; nucleotides not matched to a gene: 5. The CDR3 has 14 residues. The V gene's germline CDR1 is SGHRS and CDR2 YFSETQ. CDR3 bases: TGCGCCAGCAGCTCCGGACAGGGGATGCAGCCCCAGCATTTT. Translating it yields CASSSGQGMQPQHF.